The present entry profiles one TCR beta chain with its context. It lacks a known antigen. It has no much larger one-base neighbor in the sample; base qualities were not kept. Libraries were prepared through the immunoSEQ multiplex PCR assay. The multiplex PCR relied on a mix of 60 forward primers for TCR Vbeta segments and 13 reverse primers for TCR Jbeta segments. Amplification of the CDR3 region of rearranged TCR beta genes was performed with a multiplex PCR assay on genomic DNA. On the Illumina HiSeq System, the amplified TCR beta libraries were sequenced as 87-base-pair reads. On the authors' methods: Across the 500 to 850 repertoires, a later analysis counted tens of millions of unique TCR beta chains, 8.5 million to 12 million of which were shared by at least two donors. To remove PCR and sequencing errors, raw reads were error-corrected and collapsed into unique sequences using a nearest-neighbor algorithm that merged closely related sequences. To assign V, D and J gene segments, CDR3 sequences were aligned to IMGT reference sequences. For a sequence to be retained, a match of at least six nucleotides to both a V gene segment and a J gene segment was required. A rearrangement was called productive if the CDR3 had no stop codons and remained in frame with V and J, and every other rearrangement was called non-productive. Following IMGT convention, CDR3 was defined as the stretch from the second conserved V-encoded cysteine to the conserved J-encoded phenylalanine. The earlier analysis of roughly 590 of the donors excluded any sequence lacking an unambiguous match to a single V gene segment. In an earlier analysis of around 600 of the donors, V segments were called functional above 56.7% productive rearrangements and were called segregating when the between-donor standard deviation exceeded 5%. A statistical classification framework was built for diagnosing cytomegalovirus status from the catalog of TCR beta chain sequences. In a later analysis, TCR nucleotide sequences were compared against IMGT/GENE-DB human TR gene sequences so that V and J genes could be assigned. A later analysis assigned CDR3 sequences and most-parsimonious VDJ recombination scenarios with the TCRdist pipeline. In a later analysis, every TCR beta chain was defined by the combination of its CDR3 amino acid sequence and its V-gene family, and reads without a unique V-gene family were dropped. A later analysis removed several hundred highly shared, low-generation-probability nucleotide sequences to deal with suspected cross-contamination and a sequencing artifact. In a later analysis, a clonal expansion index was calculated for each public chain from normalized within-repertoire ranks of inferred template counts. A later analysis computed generation probabilities with a VDJ recombination model fitted to out-of-frame rearrangements, and checked the results against IGoR. A later analysis scored TCR-TCR, TCR-HLA and TCR-CMV co-occurrence with hypergeometric tests, applying a repertoire-size bias correction to TCR pairs. To estimate false discovery rates, a later analysis permuted the HLA or CMV assignments 20 times. A later analysis grouped co-occurring TCRs with DBSCAN, adding TCRdist sequence similarity when clustering within HLA-allele-positive subsets. For co-occurrence clustering, repertoires with fewer than 30,000 or more than 120,000 public chains were excluded, along with four to six repertoires with anomalous nucleotide sharing. Here the immuneACCESS table is served through TCRdb, limited to in-frame sequences with V and J called. Missing clones are a known gap in these copies; in checked studies unresolved V genes cover under half, and the rest lacks a known reason. The DNA gave D and trimming, while V, J and clone size come from that table. Recorded for this sample are over 110,000 clones; 70% to 85% of them occurred a single time. The top ten constitute approximately 8.3% of the sample.

These data originate in a study of cytomegalovirus exposure and HLA in healthy donors (dated by TCRdb to about 2017). Regarding the complete study: In an earlier analysis of roughly 590 of the donors, around 290 Gb of sequence data and 90 million to 120 million unique TCR beta sequences from approximately 180 million T cells were reported. About 280 gigabases of sequencing data and 78 million or so unique TCR sequences were included in an early release covering under 650 HLA-typed donors. The genetic ancestry cluster associated with self-reported Caucasian donors included approximately 85% of the roughly 360 genotyped donors. The aim of the study was to test whether cataloging public T cell receptors could identify signatures of past pathogen exposure. Using immunosequencing, the study profiled T cell repertoires from fewer than 700 subjects and related those repertoires to cytomegalovirus serostatus. A separate validation cohort of roughly 130 different subjects was used in addition to the approximately 700-subject first cohort. To predict cytomegalovirus infection status, the study combined high-throughput TCR immunosequencing, statistical association of individual TCRs with disease status, and machine learning. A later analysis re-analyzed previously published TCR beta repertoires from roughly 690 donors and added high-resolution HLA genotyping to study TCR occurrence patterns. The later analysis used no new phenotypic data to find candidate immune exposures, relying instead on TCR beta sequences and their occurrence across donors. In an earlier analysis of a few hundred of the donors, high-throughput TCR beta sequencing was used to judge whether each TCR beta V gene segment behaved as functional or pseudogenic. Donor age, sex, ethnicity and CMV serostatus were compiled alongside the repertoire data. A later genetic analysis used genome-wide SNP genotypes for about 65% of the 666 donors, treating that subset as a discovery cohort. All discovery cohort repertoires had been generated using a single sequencing platform. Both class I and class II loci were covered by HLA typing, at four-digit resolution. Typing coverage differed by locus: A, B, C, DRB1 and DQB1 were typed in about 620-640 donors, DQA1 in about 550, DPA1 in approximately 610, and DPB1 in roughly 470. Several DR-DQ haplotypes were handled as single units for association and clustering because linkage in the cohort was strong. Among 398 genotyped donors of the cohort, an average of approximately 230,000 unique TCR beta nucleotide sequences were sequenced per donor, roughly a sixth of them non-productive.

Overall study outcomes, separate from this receptor: An association between a missense DCLRE1C variant and V-gene and J-gene trimming of TCR beta chains was found in a later genetic analysis and replicated in an independent cohort. In an earlier analysis of fewer than 700 of the donors, most TCR beta V segments appeared in productive rearrangements about 87% or about 30% of the time, broadly matching IMGT annotations. When HLA alleles, especially DR and DQ, strongly co-occurred, attributing TCR associations to individual alleles was difficult. According to the authors, the approach could potentially be generalized to other disease states and immunological phenotypes. In vitro tests confirmed that a few of the cytomegalovirus-associated TCR beta chains recognize cytomegalovirus antigens. In a later analysis, TCR association rates were found to vary across HLA loci, with the most associated TCRs seen for DRB1 alleles and the fewest for HLA-C alleles. A further reported finding was that TCR beta sequences accurately predicted the HLA-A and HLA-B alleles for most subjects in the first cohort. Specific HLA alleles were associated with about 17,000 TCR beta sequences at a false discovery rate of 0.05 in a later analysis. Because counts were too low, 15 to 20 rarely observed V segments, including chromosome 9 orphons, were left out of the earlier analysis of some 600 of the donors. A cluster of highly shared sequence variants was judged likely to represent a technical artifact of the sequencing pipeline. The classifier was reported to diagnose cytomegalovirus status with high specificity and sensitivity in both the original and validation cohorts. Most CMV-associated TCR beta chains appeared to be HLA-restricted in a later analysis, and the HLA associations seemed to be driven largely by CMV exposure. This cohort had only TCR beta chains sequenced, and the lack of alpha or paired-chain data limited which features could be detected. While some public TCRs were present in many individuals, most TCR sequences turned up only very rarely across donors. Because some donors lacked HLA typing at each locus, the association tests relied only on the typed subset. The study gave a list of over 150 TCR beta chains associated with cytomegalovirus. Several of the top co-occurrence clusters appeared to be linked to parvovirus B19, influenza, CMV and Epstein-Barr virus, according to a later analysis. Correlated functional status among segregating V segments might be attributable to linkage disequilibrium, but an unknown experimental factor could not be ruled out. Compared with equally common non-associated chains, HLA-associated TCR beta chains in a later analysis were more clonally expanded and had lower generation probabilities. The presence/absence analyses assumed that sequencing depth was roughly uniform across donors, and that assumption may not be true. CMV serostatus was the only immune exposure information available for the cohort. A later genetic analysis reported fewer N-insertions in productive TCRs among donors in an Asian-associated ancestry cluster than the roughly 670-donor mean.

The cohort was made up of approximately 670 healthy bone marrow donors. At the time of sampling, all cohort members were nominally healthy, though unrecorded immune exposures were likely present. The donor tested CMV seropositive and was one of the 289 seropositive cohort members. A peripheral blood sample was provided by each donor, and peripheral blood mononuclear cells were used for TCR beta sequencing. Genomic DNA was extracted from the blood cell samples with the Qiagen DNeasy Blood Extraction Kit. Input material: PBMCs. This sequence originates from a woman aged 45-59 years in good health and CMV-seropositive.

At the DNA level, the sequence is TGTGCCAGCAGCTTCGGGGACAGGGACGAGCAGTACTTC. Its translation is CASSFGDRDEQYF. The chain is encoded by TRBV7-2 joined to TRBJ2-7, and 9 junction bases match TRBD1. From a lookup of the germline V gene, CDR1 and CDR2 are SGHTA and FQGNSA. Clipping removes 3 bases from V and 5 bases from J, with 2 as the unmatched junction base count. Including the terminal cysteine and phenylalanine, the CDR3 comprises 13 residues. Kept here is only the CDR3 DNA, which spans 39 bases and is read in frame from base 1. Outside the CDR3, residues come from the reference TRBV7-2 and TRBJ2-7 proteins, so the full variable domain is: GAGVSQSPSNKVTEKGKDVELRCDPISGHTALYWYRQSLGQGLEFLIYFQGNSAPDKSGLPSDRFSAERTGGSVSTLTIQRTQQEDSAVYLCASSFGDRDEQYFGPGTRLTVT.